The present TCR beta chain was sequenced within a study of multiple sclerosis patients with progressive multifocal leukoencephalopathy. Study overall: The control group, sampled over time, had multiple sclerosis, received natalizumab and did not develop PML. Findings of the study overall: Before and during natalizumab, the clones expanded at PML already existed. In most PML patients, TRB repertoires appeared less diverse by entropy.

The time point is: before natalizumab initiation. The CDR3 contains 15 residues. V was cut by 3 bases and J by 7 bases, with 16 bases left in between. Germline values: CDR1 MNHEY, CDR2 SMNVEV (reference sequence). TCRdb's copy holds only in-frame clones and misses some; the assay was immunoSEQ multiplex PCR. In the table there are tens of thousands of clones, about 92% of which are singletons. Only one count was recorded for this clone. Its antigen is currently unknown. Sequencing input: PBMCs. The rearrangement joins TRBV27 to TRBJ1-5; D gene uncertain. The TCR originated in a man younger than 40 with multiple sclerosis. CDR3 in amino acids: CASSFSGDPGQPQHF. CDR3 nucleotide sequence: TGTGCCAGCAGTTTTTCCGGAGACCCAGGACAGCCCCAGCATTTT.